This paragraph covers one T cell receptor (beta chain) sequence. This record comes from a study of blood T cell repertoires in COVID-19. Overall study: The analysed material was cDNA or gDNA that came from T cells, B-cell-depleted T cells, or PBMCs.

The participants were between about 18 and 89 years old and came from about two dozen US areas. Donors in Cohort 3 counted as recovered after two negative PCRs, clearance, or symptom resolution. Under the authors' procedure: Amplification of reference gene primers was used by the study to estimate nucleated cell counts. The table came from immunoSEQ multiplex PCR; TCRdb's copy has only in-frame clones and leaves some out. V and J calls and clone size come straight from that table; D and trimming were deduced from the DNA. The profile shows approximately 480,000 clones, roughly 87% of them singletons. The CDR3 has 18 residues. From germline, CDR1 is SGHNT and CDR2 YYREEE (reference sequence). Unmatched junction bases numbered 8, after V lost 0 bases and J lost 0 bases.

This receptor was identified in a woman younger than 35 who had recovered from COVID-19. Sequenced input: PBMCs or T cells enriched from blood (not recorded which). The chain links TRBV5-4 to TRBJ1-2; the match to TRBD1 covers 10 bases. CDR3 nucleotide sequence: TGTGCCAGCAGCTTGGGGGACAGGGGCGGAACTACTAACTATGGCTACACCTTC. It yields the protein CASSLGDRGGTTNYGYTF.